Reported below is one T cell receptor (beta chain). What it binds is not known. As every portion of the isolated RNA was reverse transcribed, the sequencing read expressed TCRB transcripts. Sequenced by immunoSEQ multiplex PCR; TCRdb stores in-frame clones only, minus some. The data show more than 20,000 clones, 49% seen once. These data are taken from a study of beta chain features in type 1 diabetes. Study results and limitations: Type 1 diabetes patients had moderately but significantly shorter TCRB CDR3s in all four CD4+ subsets. In type 1 diabetes patients, VDJ junctions had fewer insertions; deletions at these junctions were more frequent. Here, the possible influence of HLA type (on TCRB rearrangement) remained unresolved.

Stem cell-like memory, regulatory, central memory and naive CD4+ cells were sorted via CD45RO/CCR7/CD25/CD127/CD95/CD27. This receptor was taken from a man between 25 and 39 years old with type 1 diabetes. Sequencing input: stem cell memory CD4+ T cells from blood.

The CDR3 DNA reads as TGTGCCAGCTCACCACGGGTAGGGACAAGCAATGAGCAGTTCTTC. Its translation: CASSPRVGTSNEQFF. This rearrangement joins TRBV18 to TRBJ2-1, with TRBD1 as a possible D gene (6 bases). The CDR3 runs 15 residues. V was pared by 1 base and J by 6 bases, with 13 bases between. CDR1 KGHSH and CDR2 LQKENI come from the germline V gene.